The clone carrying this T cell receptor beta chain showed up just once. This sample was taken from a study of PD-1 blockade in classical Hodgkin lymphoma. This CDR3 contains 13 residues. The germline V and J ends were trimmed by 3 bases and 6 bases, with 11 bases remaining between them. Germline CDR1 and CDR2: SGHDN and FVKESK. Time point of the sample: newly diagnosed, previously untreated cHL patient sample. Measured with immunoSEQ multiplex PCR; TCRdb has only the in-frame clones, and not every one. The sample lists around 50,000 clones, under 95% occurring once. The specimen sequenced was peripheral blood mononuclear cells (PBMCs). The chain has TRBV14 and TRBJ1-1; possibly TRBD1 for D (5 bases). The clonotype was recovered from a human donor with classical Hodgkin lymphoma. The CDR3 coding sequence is TGTGCCAGCAGCCACCGAGGGGCATCTGAAGCTTTCTTT. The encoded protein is CASSHRGASEAFF.